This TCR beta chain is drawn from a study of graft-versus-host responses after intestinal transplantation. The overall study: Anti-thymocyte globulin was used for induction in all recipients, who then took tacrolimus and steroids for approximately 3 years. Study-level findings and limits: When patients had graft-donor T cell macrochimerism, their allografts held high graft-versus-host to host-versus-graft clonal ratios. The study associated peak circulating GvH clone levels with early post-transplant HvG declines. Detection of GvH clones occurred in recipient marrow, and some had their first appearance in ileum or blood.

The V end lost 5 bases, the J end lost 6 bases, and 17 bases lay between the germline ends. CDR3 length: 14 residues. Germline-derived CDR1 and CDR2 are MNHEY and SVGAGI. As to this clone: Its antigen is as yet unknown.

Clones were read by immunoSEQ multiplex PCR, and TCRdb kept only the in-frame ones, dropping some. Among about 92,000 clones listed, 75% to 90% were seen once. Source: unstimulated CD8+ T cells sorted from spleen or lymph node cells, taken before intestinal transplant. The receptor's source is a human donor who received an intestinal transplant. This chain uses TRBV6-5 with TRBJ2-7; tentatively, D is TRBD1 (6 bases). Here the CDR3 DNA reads TGTGCCAGCAGTACCCCATCAGGGGATTGCGAGCAGTACTTC. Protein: CASSTPSGDCEQYF.